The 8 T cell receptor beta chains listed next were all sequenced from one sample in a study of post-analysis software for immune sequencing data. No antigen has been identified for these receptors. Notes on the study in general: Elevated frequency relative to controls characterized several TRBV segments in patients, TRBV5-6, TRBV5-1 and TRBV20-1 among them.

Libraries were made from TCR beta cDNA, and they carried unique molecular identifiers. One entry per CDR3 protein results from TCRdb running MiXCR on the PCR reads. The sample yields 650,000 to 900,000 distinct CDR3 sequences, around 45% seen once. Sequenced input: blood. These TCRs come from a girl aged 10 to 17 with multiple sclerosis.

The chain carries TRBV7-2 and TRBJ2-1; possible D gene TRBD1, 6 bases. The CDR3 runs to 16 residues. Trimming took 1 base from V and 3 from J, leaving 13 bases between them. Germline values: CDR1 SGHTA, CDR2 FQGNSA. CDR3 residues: CASSLGRGQYYNEQFF. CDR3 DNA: TGTGCCAGCAGCTTAGGAAGGGGACAATACTACAATGAGCAGTTCTTC. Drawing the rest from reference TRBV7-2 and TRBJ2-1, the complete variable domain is GAGVSQSPSNKVTEKGKDVELRCDPISGHTALYWYRQSLGQGLEFLIYFQGNSAPDKSGLPSDRFSAERTGGSVSTLTIQRTQQEDSAVYLCASSLGRGQYYNEQFFGPGTRLTVL.

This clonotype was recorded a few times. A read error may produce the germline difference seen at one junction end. The CDR3 nucleotides read TGTGCCGGCAGCTTAATCGACAATGAGCAGTTCTTC. Its translation is CAGSLIDNEQFF. This chain links TRBV5-6 with TRBJ2-1, with D uncertain. This CDR3 contains 12 residues. CDR1 and CDR2 from the germline V gene are SGHDT and YYEEEE. The full variable domain, rest sourced from reference TRBV5-6 and TRBJ2-1, is DAGVTQSPTHLIKTRGQQVTLRCSPKSGHDTVSWYQQALGQGPQFIFQYYEEEERQRGNFPDRFSGHQFPNYSSELNVNALLLGDSALYLCAGSLIDNEQFFGPGTRLTVL.

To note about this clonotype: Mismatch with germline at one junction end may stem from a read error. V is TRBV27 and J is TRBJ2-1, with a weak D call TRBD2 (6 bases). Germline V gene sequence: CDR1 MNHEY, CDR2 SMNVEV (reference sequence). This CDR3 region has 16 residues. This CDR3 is CAGSPSGASSYNEQFF. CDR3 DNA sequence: TGTGCCGGCAGTCCCTCGGGAGCGTCGTCCTACAATGAGCAGTTCTTC.

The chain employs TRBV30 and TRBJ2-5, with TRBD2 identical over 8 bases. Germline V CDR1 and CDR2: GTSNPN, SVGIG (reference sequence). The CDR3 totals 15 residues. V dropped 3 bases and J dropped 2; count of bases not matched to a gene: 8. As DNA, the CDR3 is TGTGCCTGGAGCCCGGGGGGGGTTGGGCAAGAGACCCAGTACTTC. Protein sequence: CAWSPGGVGQETQYF.

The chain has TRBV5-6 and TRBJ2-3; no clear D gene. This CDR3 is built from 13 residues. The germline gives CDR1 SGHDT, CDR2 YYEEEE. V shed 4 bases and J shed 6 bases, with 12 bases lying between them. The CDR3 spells CASSPFPEDTQYF. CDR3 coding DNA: TGTGCCAGCAGCCCCTTTCCCGAGGATACGCAGTATTTT.

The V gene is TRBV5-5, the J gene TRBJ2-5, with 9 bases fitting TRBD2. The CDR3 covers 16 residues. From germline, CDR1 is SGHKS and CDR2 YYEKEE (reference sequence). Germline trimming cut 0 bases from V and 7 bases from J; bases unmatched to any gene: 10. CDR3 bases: TGTGCCAGCAGCTTGGGGGCTTTAGCGGGAGCTGGGACCCAGTACTTC. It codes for CASSLGALAGAGTQYF.

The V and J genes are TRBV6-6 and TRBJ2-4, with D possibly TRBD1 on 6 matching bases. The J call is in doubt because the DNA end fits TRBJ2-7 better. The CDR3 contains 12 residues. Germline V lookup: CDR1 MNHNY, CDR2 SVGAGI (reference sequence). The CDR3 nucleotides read TGTGCCAGCAGTAACAGGGCTTACGAGCAGTACTTC. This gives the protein CASSNRAYEQYF.

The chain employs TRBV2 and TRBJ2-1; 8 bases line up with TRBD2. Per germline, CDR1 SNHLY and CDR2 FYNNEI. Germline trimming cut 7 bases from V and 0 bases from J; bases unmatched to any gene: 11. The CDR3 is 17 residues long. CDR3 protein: CASIPILAGGSYNEQFF. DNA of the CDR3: TGTGCCAGCATCCCGATCTTGGCGGGGGGCTCCTACAATGAGCAGTTCTTC.